One and the same sample provided the 12 T cell receptor beta chains below, sequenced in a study of blood T cell repertoires in COVID-19. Clones were sequenced by immunoSEQ multiplex PCR, and TCRdb holds only the in-frame ones, with some missing. The sample yields about 35,000 clones, 83% seen once. The sequenced material came from peripheral blood. Receptor source: a man aged 50-59 years with acute or convalescent COVID-19.

The chain has TRBV18 and TRBJ2-7, with 7 bases aligning to TRBD2. The CDR3 length is 14 residues. The junction had 2 bases not matched to a gene; V was cut back by 0 bases and J by 3 bases. Germline loops: CDR1 KGHSH, CDR2 LQKENI. The CDR3 nucleotides read TGTGCCAGCTCACCACCATCTAGCGGCTACGAGCAGTACTTC. Translating it yields CASSPPSSGYEQYF.

The V call is TRBV30, the J call TRBJ2-1; D is possibly TRBD1 (6 bases). Germline CDR1 and CDR2: GTSNPN and SVGIG (reference sequence). V was shortened by 3 bases and J by 4 bases, with 10 bases between the two germline ends. The CDR3 consists of 13 residues. CDR3 in amino acids: CAWRDSPYNEQFF. DNA for the CDR3: TGTGCCTGGAGGGACAGCCCGTACAATGAGCAGTTCTTC.

The V call is TRBV11-2, the J call TRBJ1-2; D is undetermined. The V end lost 2 bases, the J end lost 4 bases, and 14 bases lay between the germline ends. CDR3 size: 15 residues. CDR1 and CDR2 from the germline V gene are SGHAT and FQNNGV. The DNA of the CDR3 is TGTGCCAGCAGCTTATCAGCAGCGGCAATCTATGGCTACACCTTC. Translated, it gives CASSLSAAAIYGYTF.

The V call is TRBV3-1 (or the pseudogene TRBV3-2), the J call TRBJ2-3; a possible D gene is TRBD1 (6 bases). CDR3 length equals 16 residues. The germline V gene encodes CDR1 LGHDT and CDR2 YNNKEL (reference sequence). V was clipped by 4 bases and J by 3 bases, with 17 bases between them. The CDR3 protein is CASSLRVQGRTDTQYF. The CDR3, as DNA: TGTGCCAGCAGCCTAAGGGTGCAGGGGAGAACAGATACGCAGTATTTT.

A single count supports this clone. The chain is built from TRBV19 and TRBJ1-3; unclear D gene. Trimming took 4 bases from V and 3 from J, leaving 10 bases between them. The CDR3 loop spans 14 amino acids. In germline, CDR1 is LNHDA, CDR2 SQIVND (reference sequence). This chain's CDR3 is CASSNGEGGNTIYF. CDR3 coding DNA: TGTGCCAGTAGTAACGGGGAAGGTGGAAACACCATATATTTT.

The rearrangement links TRBV5-6 to TRBJ1-6; tentatively, D is TRBD1 (6 bases). CDR1 is SGHDT, CDR2 YYEEEE, per germline. The CDR3 runs 17 residues. V was trimmed by 4 bases and J by 3 bases, leaving 17 bases between them. CDR3 loop: CASSQQYRVGYNSPLHF. The DNA for the CDR3 is TGTGCCAGCAGCCAACAATACAGGGTCGGCTATAATTCACCCCTCCACTTT. The complete variable domain, with remaining parts taken from reference TRBV5-6 and TRBJ1-6, reads DAGVTQSPTHLIKTRGQQVTLRCSPKSGHDTVSWYQQALGQGPQFIFQYYEEEERQRGNFPDRFSGHQFPNYSSELNVNALLLGDSALYLCASSQQYRVGYNSPLHFGNGTRLTVT.

The J gene is TRBJ1-5, the V gene TRBV5-1; TRBD1 matches at 8 bases. Germline-derived CDR1 and CDR2 are SGHRS and YFSETQ. CDR3 length: 15 residues. The V segment lost 0 bases and the J segment 2 bases; nucleotides outside the gene matches: 1. CDR3 in DNA: TGCGCCAGCAGCTTGGAGACAGGGGGCAATCAGCCCCAGCATTTT. This encodes CASSLETGGNQPQHF.

This clone was counted once. V usage is TRBV18 and J usage is TRBJ1-2; perhaps TRBD1 as D (5 bases). Per germline, CDR1 KGHSH and CDR2 LQKENI. Between the trimmed V and J ends, which lost 3 bases and 8 bases, there was a span of 19 bases. This CDR3 spans 15 amino acids. The CDR3 sequence is CASSPEKSRVLGYTF. In DNA form, the CDR3 reads TGTGCCAGCTCACCCGAGAAATCCAGGGTACTCGGCTACACCTTC.

The chain combines TRBV7-9 with TRBJ1-2; tentative D call: TRBD1 (5 bases). Trimming left V 7 bases short and J 5 bases short, with 29 bases between. Per germline, CDR1 SEHNR and CDR2 FQNEAQ (reference sequence). CDR3 length: 18 residues. CDR3 nucleotide sequence: TGTGCCAGCATCGAATACCGGGACCGCCAAAGCGGGCGGTATGGCTACACCTTC. This translates into CASIEYRDRQSGRYGYTF.

This rearrangement joins TRBV7-9 to TRBJ1-1; TRBD1 is a possible D gene (5 bases). With 10 bases removed from V and 5 bases from J, the gap between germline ends came to 23 bases. This CDR3 has 15 residues. Germline V gene data show CDR1 as SEHNR and CDR2 as FQNEAQ (reference sequence). CDR3 in amino acids: CATISYGPSGTEAFF. As DNA, the CDR3 is TGTGCCACCATATCTTACGGGCCGTCAGGGACTGAAGCTTTCTTT. Using reference TRBV7-9 and TRBJ1-1 for the parts outside the CDR3, the full variable domain is DTGVSQNPRHKITKRGQNVTFRCDPISEHNRLYWYRQTLGQGPEFLTYFQNEAQLEKSRLLSDRFSAERPKGSFSTLEIQRTEQGDSAMYLCATISYGPSGTEAFFGQGTRLTVV.

The table lists this clone with a count of one. The chain is built from TRBV4-1 and TRBJ2-3, with 16 bases identical to TRBD2. Germline V lookup: CDR1 MGHRA, CDR2 YSYEKL. The CDR3 covers 16 residues. Trimming cost V 3 bases and J 6 bases; bases outside gene matches: 3. The CDR3 is CASSQGLAGGPDTQYF. CDR3 nucleotides: TGCGCCAGCAGCCAGGGACTAGCGGGGGGGCCCGATACGCAGTATTTT.

V is TRBV19 and J is TRBJ2-5, with a possible D match to TRBD1 (5 bases). Germline assignment: CDR1 LNHDA and CDR2 SQIVND (reference sequence). The V and J ends lost 3 bases and 3 bases respectively, with 11 bases between them. CDR3 length: 14 amino acids. The CDR3 sequence is CASSMAGREETQYF. Here the CDR3 DNA reads TGTGCCAGTAGTATGGCAGGGCGCGAAGAGACCCAGTACTTC.